A selection of T cell receptor beta chains follows, all from one sample in a study of cytomegalovirus exposure and HLA in healthy donors. Only in-frame clones appear in the TCRdb table, and some are missing; sequencing was by immunoSEQ multiplex PCR. The sample has 150,000 to 250,000 clones, roughly four fifths seen once. The sequenced sample was PBMCs. Receptors originate from a man aged 25 to 40 in good health and CMV-seronegative. CDR3s leave out the opening cysteine and the closing phenylalanine or tryptophan. The D gene is left open where the match is weak.

V: TRBV5-4
J: TRBJ2-5
D: TRBD2
CDR3: ASSLGGLAGDQETQY

V: TRBV7-9
J: TRBJ2-7
D: NA
CDR3: ASSSRRSYEQY

V: TRBV7-9
J: TRBJ2-5
D: TRBD1
CDR3: ASSPRDSLQETQY

V: TRBV15
J: TRBJ1-1
D: NA
CDR3: ATSRAAGGSYTEAF

V: TRBV5-1
J: TRBJ2-2
D: TRBD2
CDR3: ASSLAASGRTTGELF

V: TRBV28
J: TRBJ2-3
D: TRBD2
CDR3: ASSELAGSADTQY

V: TRBV28
J: TRBJ1-2
D: NA
CDR3: ASSFSQLIGYT

V: TRBV10-3
J: TRBJ2-3
D: TRBD2
CDR3: AISEGGSGFGNTQY

V: TRBV9
J: TRBJ1-5
D: TRBD1
CDR3: ASSVEGTGINQPQH

V: TRBV19
J: TRBJ1-3
D: NA
CDR3: ASRLSLLSGNTIY

V: TRBV18
J: TRBJ1-6
D: TRBD1
CDR3: ASSSKTGAPLH

V: TRBV5-6
J: TRBJ2-1
D: TRBD1
CDR3: ASNQVGTGTSNEQF

V: TRBV2
J: TRBJ1-4
D: TRBD1
CDR3: ASNRDRLATNEKLF

V: TRBV5-1
J: TRBJ1-3
D: NA
CDR3: ASSLIQGSSGNTIY

V: TRBV19
J: TRBJ2-2
D: TRBD1
CDR3: ASGGTGITGELF

V: TRBV19
J: TRBJ1-2
D: TRBD1
CDR3: ASSRTGSDYGYT

V: TRBV6-4
J: TRBJ2-3
D: TRBD2
CDR3: ASREGTSDSTDTQY

V: TRBV29-1
J: TRBJ1-2
D: NA
CDR3: SVGSGDGYT

V: TRBV7-9
J: TRBJ2-7
D: NA
CDR3: ASSLGRLDSYEQY

V: TRBV30
J: TRBJ1-2
D: NA
CDR3: ASHRDTNYGYT

V: TRBV6-5
J: TRBJ1-4
D: NA
CDR3: ASSRGRENEKLF

V: TRBV29-1
J: TRBJ1-1
D: TRBD1
CDR3: SVDPARGVTEAF

V: TRBV19
J: TRBJ2-6
D: TRBD1
CDR3: ASRTLSLRDRAISGANVLT

V: TRBV9
J: TRBJ1-5
D: NA
CDR3: ASSVGGVQPQH

V: TRBV6-1
J: TRBJ1-1
D: TRBD1
CDR3: ASSEGRGTGPRGTEAF

V: TRBV27
J: TRBJ2-1
D: NA
CDR3: ASSLPAGEQF

V: TRBV14
J: TRBJ1-1
D: NA
CDR3: ASSQTGFGTEAF

V: TRBV9
J: TRBJ2-5
D: TRBD2
CDR3: ASSVDPPGGGKETQY

V: TRBV27
J: TRBJ2-3
D: TRBD2
CDR3: ASSLTGGYTDTQY

V: TRBV28
J: TRBJ2-7
D: TRBD2
CDR3: ASSLSGRAVEQY

V: TRBV18
J: TRBJ1-5
D: TRBD1
CDR3: ASSPFPGQGGHSNQPQH

V: TRBV29-1
J: TRBJ2-7
D: TRBD1
CDR3: SVEETGEHYEQY

V: TRBV9
J: TRBJ2-7
D: TRBD2
CDR3: ASSGLAGPSEQY

V: TRBV27
J: TRBJ2-1
D: NA
CDR3: ATARREDEQF

V: TRBV18
J: TRBJ1-4
D: NA
CDR3: ASSPGALTNEKLF

V: TRBV28
J: TRBJ2-7
D: TRBD1
CDR3: ASGTGGSYEQY

V: TRBV11-1
J: TRBJ2-7
D: TRBD1
CDR3: ASSLAVTGASYEQY

V: TRBV5-1
J: TRBJ2-7
D: TRBD1
CDR3: ASSFPPGQGAAYEQY

V: TRBV29-1
J: TRBJ1-6
D: NA
CDR3: SVEDLRRSYNSPLH

V: TRBV28
J: TRBJ1-2
D: TRBD1
CDR3: ASSSLGGQGGYGYT

V: TRBV28
J: TRBJ2-7
D: NA
CDR3: ASRQGLYEQY

V: TRBV28
J: TRBJ1-5
D: TRBD1
CDR3: ASKLDRAFNQPQH

V: TRBV5-4
J: TRBJ2-7
D: NA
CDR3: ASSLSAGSLGEQY

V: TRBV19
J: TRBJ2-3
D: NA
CDR3: ASSVGFMETDTQY

V: TRBV9
J: TRBJ1-6
D: TRBD1
CDR3: ASSTLTGTRNSPLH

V: TRBV6-5
J: TRBJ2-7
D: NA
CDR3: ARRRSGNYEQY

V: TRBV15
J: TRBJ2-1
D: TRBD2
CDR3: ATSRSSGPPYNEQF

V: TRBV5-6
J: TRBJ2-5
D: TRBD1
CDR3: ASSFDRVLRETQY

V: TRBV7-3
J: TRBJ2-1
D: NA
CDR3: ASSPRRGPYNEQF

V: TRBV9
J: TRBJ2-1
D: TRBD2
CDR3: ASSGPGLAFDEQF

V: TRBV20-1
J: TRBJ2-7
D: TRBD2
CDR3: SARTRYEQY

V: TRBV19
J: TRBJ1-1
D: TRBD1
CDR3: ASSMGTGTEAF

V: TRBV6-4
J: TRBJ2-1
D: TRBD2
CDR3: ASSLAGGGNEQF

V: TRBV9
J: TRBJ2-3
D: TRBD2
CDR3: ASSSSGVGTDTQY